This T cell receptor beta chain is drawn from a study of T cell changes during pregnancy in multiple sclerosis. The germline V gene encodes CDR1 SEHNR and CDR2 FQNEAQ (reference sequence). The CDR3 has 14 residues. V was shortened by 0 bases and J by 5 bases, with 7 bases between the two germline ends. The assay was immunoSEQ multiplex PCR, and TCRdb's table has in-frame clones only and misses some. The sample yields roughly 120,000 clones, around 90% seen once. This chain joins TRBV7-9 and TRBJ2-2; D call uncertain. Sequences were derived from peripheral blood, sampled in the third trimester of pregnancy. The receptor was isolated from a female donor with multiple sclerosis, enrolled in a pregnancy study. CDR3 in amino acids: CASSLAFLTGELFF. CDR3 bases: TGTGCCAGCAGCTTAGCCTTCCTAACCGGGGAGCTGTTTTTT.